This T cell receptor (beta chain) was retrieved from a study of cytotoxic CD8 clonotypes in ibrutinib-treated CLL. About the study: Partial responses totalled around 25 and complete responses 2; after median roughly 64 months, approximately 15 remained remitted and about twelve progressed.

Trimming at V came to 3 bases and at J to 8 bases, leaving 10 bases not matched to a gene. The CDR3 runs 15 residues. Germline CDR1 SGHNT, CDR2 YYREEE (reference sequence). Notes on the study in general: Clonality correlated strongly with circulating CD8+ T cells and exceeded age-matched healthy donors at baseline. Samples were collected at differing times from sustained-remission and progressing patients. Clonality was elevated at ibrutinib response and had returned toward baseline at progression.

Worth noting for this clone: Its antigen remains unknown.

Profiled with immunoSEQ multiplex PCR; TCRdb holds only in-frame clones, not every one. The data hold approximately 100,000 clones, with 78% observed a single time. This sequence joins TRBV5-4 and TRBJ1-2, with 10 bases that match TRBD1. The receptor's source is a human donor with chronic lymphocytic leukemia. Specimen: PBMCs, collected after 12 months of ibrutinib treatment. CDR3 nucleotide sequence: TGTGCCAGCAGCTCTCCCCGGGACAGGGGAGGCGGCTACACCTTC. It codes for CASSSPRDRGGGYTF.